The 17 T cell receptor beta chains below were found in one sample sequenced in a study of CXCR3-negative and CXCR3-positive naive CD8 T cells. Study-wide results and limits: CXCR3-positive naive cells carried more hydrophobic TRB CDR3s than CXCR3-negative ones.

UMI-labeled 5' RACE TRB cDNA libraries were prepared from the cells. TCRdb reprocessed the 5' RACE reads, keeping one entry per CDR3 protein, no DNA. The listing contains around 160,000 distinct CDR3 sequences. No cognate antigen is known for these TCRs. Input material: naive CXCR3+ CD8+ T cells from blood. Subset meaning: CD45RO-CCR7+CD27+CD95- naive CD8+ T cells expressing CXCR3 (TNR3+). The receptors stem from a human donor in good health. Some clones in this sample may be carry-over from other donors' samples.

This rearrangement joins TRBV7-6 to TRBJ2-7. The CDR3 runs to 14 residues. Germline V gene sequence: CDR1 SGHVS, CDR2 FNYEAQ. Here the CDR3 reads CASSPGRSSYEQYF.

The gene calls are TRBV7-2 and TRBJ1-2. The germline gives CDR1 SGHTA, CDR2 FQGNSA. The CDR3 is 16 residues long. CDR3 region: CASSLDPQVPDYGYTF.

The CDR3 loop reads CASSGTWERDKETQYF. V and J are TRBV9 and TRBJ2-5; TCRdb reports TRBD2, a call that lacks DNA to check it against. Germline CDR1 is SGDLS and CDR2 is YYNGEE. The CDR3 runs to 16 residues.

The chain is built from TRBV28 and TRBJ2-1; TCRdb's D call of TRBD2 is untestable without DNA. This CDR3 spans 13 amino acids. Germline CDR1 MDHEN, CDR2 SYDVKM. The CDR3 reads CATSGLVYNEQFF.

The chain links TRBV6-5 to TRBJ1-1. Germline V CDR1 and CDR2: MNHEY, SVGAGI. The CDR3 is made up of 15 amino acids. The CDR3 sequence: CASSYYADLNTEAFF.

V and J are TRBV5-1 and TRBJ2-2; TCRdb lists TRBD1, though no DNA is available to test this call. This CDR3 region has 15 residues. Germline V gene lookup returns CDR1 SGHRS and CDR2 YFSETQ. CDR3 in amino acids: CASSTSDTNTGELFF.

This CDR3 reads CASSLTTGELFF. The V gene is TRBV5-1, the J gene TRBJ2-2. The V gene's germline CDR1 is SGHRS and CDR2 YFSETQ. The CDR3 covers 12 residues. The complete variable domain, with remaining parts taken from reference TRBV5-1 and TRBJ2-2, reads KAGVTQTPRYLIKTRGQQVTLSCSPISGHRSVSWYQQTPGQGLQFLFEYFSETQRNKGNFPGRFSGRQFSNSRSEMNVSTLELGDSALYLCASSLTTGELFFGEGSRLTVL.

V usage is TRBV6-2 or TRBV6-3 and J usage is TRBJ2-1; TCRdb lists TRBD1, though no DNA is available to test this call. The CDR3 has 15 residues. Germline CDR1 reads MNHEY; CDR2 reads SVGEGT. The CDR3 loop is CASSRGPIANNEQFF.

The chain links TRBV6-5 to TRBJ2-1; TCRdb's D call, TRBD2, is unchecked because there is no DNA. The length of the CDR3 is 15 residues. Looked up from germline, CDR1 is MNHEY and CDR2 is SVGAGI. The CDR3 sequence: CASIGGGREYNQQFF.

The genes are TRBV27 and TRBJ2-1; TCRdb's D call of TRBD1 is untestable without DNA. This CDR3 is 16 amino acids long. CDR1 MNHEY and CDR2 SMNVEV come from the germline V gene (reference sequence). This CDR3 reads CASSNGPESSYNEQFF.

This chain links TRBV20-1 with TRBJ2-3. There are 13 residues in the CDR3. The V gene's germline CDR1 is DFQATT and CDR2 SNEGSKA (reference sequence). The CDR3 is CSARDESGDTQYF.

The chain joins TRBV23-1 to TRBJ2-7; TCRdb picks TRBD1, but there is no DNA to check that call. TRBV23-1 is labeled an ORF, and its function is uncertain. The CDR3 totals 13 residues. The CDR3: CASRNDRADEQYF.

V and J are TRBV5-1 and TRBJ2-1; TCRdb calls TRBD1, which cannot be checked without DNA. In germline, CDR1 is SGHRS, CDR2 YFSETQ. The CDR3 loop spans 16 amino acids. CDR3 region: CASSLWWTGGGNEQFF.

This chain's CDR3 is CASSLEPGGGRSVAFF. This chain uses TRBV7-6 with TRBJ1-1; TCRdb reports TRBD1, a call that lacks DNA to check it against. CDR1 and CDR2 (germline): SGHVS, FNYEAQ. The CDR3 is 16 residues long.

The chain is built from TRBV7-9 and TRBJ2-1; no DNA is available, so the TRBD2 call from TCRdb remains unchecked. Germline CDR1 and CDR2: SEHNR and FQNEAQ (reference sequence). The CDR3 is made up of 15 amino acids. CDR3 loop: CASSRDNSPYNEQFF. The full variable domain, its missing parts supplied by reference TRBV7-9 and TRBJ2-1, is DTGVSQNPRHKITKRGQNVTFRCDPISEHNRLYWYRQTLGQGPEFLTYFQNEAQLEKSRLLSDRFSAERPKGSFSTLEIQRTEQGDSAMYLCASSRDNSPYNEQFFGPGTRLTVL.

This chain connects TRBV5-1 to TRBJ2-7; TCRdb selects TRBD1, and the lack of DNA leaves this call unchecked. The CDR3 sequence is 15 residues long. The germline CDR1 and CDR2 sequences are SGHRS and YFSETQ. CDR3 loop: CASSLEQGSSYEQYF.

The CDR3 spells CATSRDWQQETQYF. The chain has TRBV15 and TRBJ2-5. Germline values: CDR1 LNHNV, CDR2 YYDKDF (reference sequence). The CDR3 is 14 amino acids. Using reference TRBV15 and TRBJ2-5 for the parts outside the CDR3, the full variable domain is DAMVIQNPRYQVTQFGKPVTLSCSQTLNHNVMYWYQQKSSQAPKLLFHYYDKDFNNEADTPDNFQSRRPNTSFCFLDIRSPGLGDTAMYLCATSRDWQQETQYFGPGTRLLVL.